These 10 T cell receptor beta chains were all obtained from the same sample, sequenced in a study of blood T cell repertoires in COVID-19. TCRdb keeps only in-frame clones here, not all; method: immunoSEQ multiplex PCR. The table lists approximately 220,000 clones, about 80% of them singletons. Sequencing was performed on PBMCs or T cells enriched from blood (not recorded which). Receptors originate from a woman between 40 and 55 years old who had been exposed to COVID-19.

This clone was seen a few times. This chain joins TRBV5-1 and TRBJ2-3, with D perhaps TRBD1 (6 bases). This CDR3 has 13 residues. V shed 2 bases and J shed 3 bases, with 7 bases lying between them. Germline loops: CDR1 SGHRS, CDR2 YFSETQ. In DNA form, the CDR3 reads TGCGCCAGCAGCTTCACAGGGACAGATACGCAGTATTTT. It translates to CASSFTGTDTQYF.

The chain has TRBV6-2 or TRBV6-3 and TRBJ2-5; D may be TRBD2 (7 bases). Trimming stripped 2 bases from V and 4 bases from J, with 20 bases between. Looked up from germline, CDR1 is MNHEY and CDR2 is SVGEGT. The CDR3 is 17 residues long. CDR3 in DNA: TGTGCCAGCAGTTACGATGGGAGGGGGGCTGGGGGAGAGACCCAGTACTTC. Translating it yields CASSYDGRGAGGETQYF.

Of note for this clone: This same CDR3 is encoded by further DNA sequences in the sample. DNA for the CDR3: TGTGCCAGCAGCTTGGGACAGTATAATGAAAAACTGTTTTTT. Translation: CASSLGQYNEKLFF. The rearrangement uses TRBV7-8 and TRBJ1-4; 7 bases align to TRBD1. Germline loops: CDR1 SGHVS, CDR2 FQNEAQ. V lost 3 bases, J lost 4 bases, and 2 bases stayed unmatched. The CDR3 has 14 amino acids.

This chain joins TRBV6-2 or TRBV6-3 and TRBJ2-1, with a tentative D call TRBD2 (6 bases). Germline CDR1 reads MNHEY; CDR2 reads SVGEGT. Between the trimmed V and J ends, which lost 2 bases and 10 bases, there was a span of 12 bases. This CDR3 has 13 amino acids. DNA of the CDR3: TGTGCCAGCAGTTACCTCGAGGGAGGCGAGCAGTTCTTC. Translated: CASSYLEGGEQFF.

This rearrangement joins TRBV27 to TRBJ1-5, with D uncertain. The CDR3 contains 16 residues. The V gene's germline CDR1 is MNHEY and CDR2 SMNVEV (reference sequence). Trimming cost V 1 base and J 1 base, with 11 bases left between them. DNA of the CDR3: TGTGCCAGCAGTTTATATTCCGGAGGAAGCAATCAGCCCCAGCATTTT. Amino acids: CASSLYSGGSNQPQHF.

This chain connects TRBV29-1 to TRBJ1-2, with 7 bases fitting TRBD1. The CDR3 is made up of 12 amino acids. The V gene's germline CDR1 is SQVTM and CDR2 ANQGSEA. The trim removed 3 bases at V and 8 bases at J, leaving 6 bases unmatched. In DNA, the CDR3 is TGCAGCGTTGATTACAGGGGAGTAGGCTACACCTTC. It yields the protein CSVDYRGVGYTF.

The chain combines TRBV28 with TRBJ2-7; D perhaps matches TRBD1 (5 bases). V lost 7 bases and J lost 1, with 8 bases in between. This CDR3 is 12 amino acids long. Germline CDR1 MDHEN, CDR2 SYDVKM. The CDR3 is CASTQGSYEQYF. The CDR3 coding sequence is TGTGCCAGCACCCAGGGTTCCTACGAGCAGTACTTC.

The table lists this clone with a few counts. The chain combines TRBV28 with TRBJ1-2, with D perhaps TRBD1 (6 bases). V dropped 5 bases and J dropped 8 bases, with 12 bases sitting between them. CDR3 size: 12 residues. Per the germline V gene, CDR1 is MDHEN and CDR2 is SYDVKM. Here the CDR3 DNA reads TGTGCCAGCAGTCTTGGACAGAGGGGCTACACCTTC. Translation gives CASSLGQRGYTF.

This CDR3 is CAISPGTAPTNEKLFF. The CDR3 DNA sequence: TGTGCCATCAGCCCCGGGACAGCCCCAACTAATGAAAAACTGTTTTTT. V is TRBV10-3 and J is TRBJ1-4, with 7 bases fitting TRBD1. The CDR3 is 16 residues long. Germline CDR1 is ENHRY and CDR2 is SYGVKD. V dropped 6 bases and J dropped 0; count of bases not matched to a gene: 7.

This chain joins TRBV6-6 and TRBJ2-7; 10 bases are shared with TRBD2. J lost 2 bases, V lost 3 bases, and 4 bases had no gene match. The CDR3 runs 15 residues. From germline, CDR1 is MNHNY and CDR2 SVGAGI (reference sequence). Here the CDR3 reads CASSYSAGGPYEQYF. The DNA of the CDR3 is TGTGCCAGCAGTTATTCAGCGGGGGGGCCCTACGAGCAGTACTTC.